A single TCR beta chain is shown here with its context. This entry is derived from a study of cytomegalovirus exposure and HLA in healthy donors. The PCR was carried out with 60 Vbeta primers and 13 Jbeta primers. Sequenced by immunoSEQ multiplex PCR; TCRdb stores in-frame clones only, minus some. The table records over 150,000 clones, approximately 80% of them present only once. The source is a woman aged 25 to 39 in good health and CMV-seropositive. Sample: PBMCs.

The CDR3, as DNA: TGTGCCAGCAGTAAGAGAGACTATAATTCACCCCTCCACTTT. Its translation: CASSKRDYNSPLHF. The rearrangement links TRBV28 to TRBJ1-6; D call uncertain. This CDR3 contains 14 residues. V was pared by 5 bases and J by 3 bases, with 8 bases between. Germline CDR1 reads MDHEN; CDR2 reads SYDVKM.